These 22 T cell receptor beta chains came from one sample sequenced in a study of OX40 agonist ivuxolimab in advanced cancers. Data came from immunoSEQ multiplex PCR; TCRdb stores just in-frame clones and leaves some out. Here the sample spans 3,600 or so clones, about 73% being singletons. This sample comprised CD4+ or CD8+ T cells sorted from blood, obtained in a trial of the OX40 agonist ivuxolimab. The receptor set was obtained from an adult with an advanced solid tumor such as melanoma, head and neck, liver or kidney cancer.

This clone was detected once. CDR3 DNA: TGTGCCAGCAGCTTATACCAGGGAAACACCATATATTTT. This codes for CASSLYQGNTIYF. This sequence joins TRBV11-2 and TRBJ1-3; the D is unclear. Germline V CDR1 and CDR2: SGHAT, FQNNGV. The CDR3 runs 13 residues. V lost 2 bases to trimming and J lost 4 bases, with 6 bases between them.

The rearrangement uses TRBV15 and TRBJ1-2; tentative D call: TRBD1 (5 bases). Trimming removed 0 bases at V and 4 bases at J, with 9 bases between. The CDR3 has 14 residues. Germline CDR1 reads LNHNV; CDR2 reads YYDKDF (reference sequence). CDR3 in DNA: TGTGCCACCAGCAGAGATAGGGGACTCTATGGCTACACCTTC. Its protein is CATSRDRGLYGYTF.

CDR3 DNA: TGTGCCAGCAGCTTATGGGTGACAGGGGGCTCCTACGAGCAGTACTTC. It codes for CASSLWVTGGSYEQYF. V gene TRBV11-2 combines with J gene TRBJ2-7; 9 nucleotides align to TRBD1. The CDR3 is 16 amino acids. J gave up 0 bases and V 2 bases, and 5 bases lay outside the gene matches. Germline V gene lookup returns CDR1 SGHAT and CDR2 FQNNGV.

This sequence joins TRBV5-1 and TRBJ2-5, with D unclear. The germline CDR1 and CDR2 sequences are SGHRS and YFSETQ. V was trimmed by 4 bases and J by 5 bases, leaving 9 bases between them. The CDR3 consists of 12 residues. The CDR3 here is CASSDNGETQYF. DNA of the CDR3: TGCGCCAGCAGCGACAACGGGGAGACCCAGTACTTC. Combining the CDR3 with reference TRBV5-1 and TRBJ2-5 gives the whole variable domain KAGVTQTPRYLIKTRGQQVTLSCSPISGHRSVSWYQQTPGQGLQFLFEYFSETQRNKGNFPGRFSGRQFSNSRSEMNVSTLELGDSALYLCASSDNGETQYFGPGTRLLVL.

This chain links TRBV28 with TRBJ1-5, with D tentatively TRBD1 (5 bases). The CDR3 spans 15 residues. V lost 5 bases and J lost 3, with 14 bases in between. Germline CDR1 is MDHEN and CDR2 is SYDVKM. Here the CDR3 reads CASSLGVGVNQPQHF. CDR3 sequence (DNA): TGTGCCAGCAGTCTGGGGGTGGGCGTCAATCAGCCCCAGCATTTT. The variable domain in full, completed from reference TRBV28 and TRBJ1-5, reads DVKVTQSSRYLVKRTGEKVFLECVQDMDHENMFWYRQDPGLGLRLIYFSYDVKMKEKGDIPEGYSVSREKKERFSLILESASTNQTSMYLCASSLGVGVNQPQHFGDGTRLSIL.

V and J are TRBV19 and TRBJ1-6; possible D gene TRBD1, 6 bases. V gave up 8 bases and J gave up 0 bases, with 14 bases separating them. The germline V gene has CDR1 LNHDA and CDR2 SQIVND (reference sequence). The CDR3 length is 16 residues. The CDR3 DNA reads TGTGCCAGTCTCCCAGGGGCCAGCTCCTATAATTCACCCCTCCACTTT. Amino acid sequence: CASLPGASSYNSPLHF.

V usage is TRBV11-2 and J usage is TRBJ1-2, with D possibly TRBD1 on 5 matching bases. The CDR3 totals 15 residues. V gave up 5 bases and J gave up 6 bases, with 19 bases separating them. The germline V gene encodes CDR1 SGHAT and CDR2 FQNNGV. In nucleotides, the CDR3 is TGTGCCAGCAGCCCCGGGACCCCCGTGGTGGATGGCTACACCTTC. It yields the protein CASSPGTPVVDGYTF.

The rearrangement links TRBV29-1 to TRBJ2-1; D is undetermined. This CDR3 has 11 amino acids. Trimming shortened V by 5 bases and J by 8 bases, and 10 bases separated the two germline ends. In germline, CDR1 is SQVTM, CDR2 ANQGSEA. The CDR3 DNA reads as TGCAGCGTTCCTAAGGGCTATGAGCAGTTCTTC. This codes for CSVPKGYEQFF.

There are a few counts of this clone. The rearrangement links TRBV7-2 to TRBJ2-5; tentatively, D is TRBD2 (5 bases). Germline values: CDR1 SGHTA, CDR2 FQGNSA. The CDR3 is 14 amino acids. V gave up 4 bases and J gave up 4 bases, with 13 bases separating them. Here the CDR3 DNA reads TGTGCCAGCAGCTCCGTGCTAGCCCCAGAGACCCAGTACTTC. This sequence encodes CASSSVLAPETQYF.

This clone was recorded at least ten times. The chain recombines TRBV7-5 with TRBJ2-2; TRBD2, as called in the table, went unchecked against the DNA. TRBV7-5 is classified as a pseudogene. The length of the CDR3 is 19 residues. CDR3 sequence: CVRSPSGTLETGDAGELFF. CDR3 sequence (DNA): TGTGTCAGAAGCCCATCAGGGACGTTAGAGACGGGGGACGCCGGGGAGCTGTTTTTT.

The chain uses TRBV2 and TRBJ2-7; TRBD2 matches 12 bases. The ends lost 7 bases at V and 4 bases at J; junction bases unmatched: 5. Germline V gene lookup returns CDR1 SNHLY and CDR2 FYNNEI. The CDR3 runs to 14 residues. The CDR3 reads CASTPTSGGYEQYF. In DNA form, the CDR3 reads TGTGCCAGCACCCCGACTAGCGGGGGTTACGAGCAGTACTTC.

J is TRBJ1-2 and V is TRBV27, with a tentative D call TRBD1 (5 bases). Per germline, CDR1 MNHEY and CDR2 SMNVEV (reference sequence). V lost 8 bases and J 0 bases, leaving 19 bases between the germline ends. The CDR3 is 16 amino acids. CDR3 sequence (DNA): TGTGCCAGCCGTTCCCTCTCGGGGGGTGCTAACTATGGCTACACCTTC. Amino acid sequence: CASRSLSGGANYGYTF.

V usage is TRBV28 and J usage is TRBJ1-6, with 7 bases fitting TRBD1. From germline, CDR1 is MDHEN and CDR2 SYDVKM. The V and J ends lost 3 bases and 10 bases, in that order; junction bases with no gene match: 6. CDR3 length: 14 residues. The CDR3 nucleotides are TGTGCCAGCAGTTTCTTACAGGGGAAATCACCCCTCCACTTT. Translated, it gives CASSFLQGKSPLHF.

CDR3 sequence (DNA): TGTGCCAGCAACCGACGGGGGCAGTACTTC. Protein sequence: CASNRRGQYF. This chain uses TRBV21-1 with TRBJ2-7; the table assigns TRBD2, which was not confirmed against the DNA. TRBV21-1 is listed as a pseudogene. The CDR3 is made up of 10 amino acids.

The CDR3 DNA reads as TGTGCCTGGAGTTGGGAGCGAGCCACAGATACGCAGTATTTT. Amino acids: CAWSWERATDTQYF. The rearrangement links TRBV30 to TRBJ2-3; TRBD2 is a possible D gene (5 bases). Trimming removed 2 bases from V and 2 bases from J, with 11 bases in between. This CDR3 spans 14 amino acids. Germline V gene data show CDR1 as GTSNPN and CDR2 as SVGIG (reference sequence). The full variable domain, completed using reference TRBV30 and TRBJ2-3, is SQTIHQWPATLVQPVGSPLSLECTVEGTSNPNLYWYRQAAGRGLQLLFYSVGIGQISSEVPQNLSASRPQDRQFILSSKKLLLSDSGFYLCAWSWERATDTQYFGPGTRLTVL.

The chain carries TRBV5-1 and TRBJ2-5; 7 bases fit TRBD2. The J call may be wrong; the DNA end is better matched by TRBJ2-7. The CDR3 contains 13 residues. The germline V gene encodes CDR1 SGHRS and CDR2 YFSETQ. The CDR3 nucleotides are TGCGCCAGCAGCTTGGGGGAGGGGTTCGAGCAGTACTTC. It yields the protein CASSLGEGFEQYF.

The chain combines TRBV19 with TRBJ1-5; D uncertain. CDR3 length: 13 amino acids. Per germline, CDR1 LNHDA and CDR2 SQIVND (reference sequence). V shed 1 base and J shed 3 bases, with 4 bases lying between them. The CDR3 sequence is CASSIGVNQPQHF. The DNA for the CDR3 is TGTGCCAGTAGTATAGGGGTCAATCAGCCCCAGCATTTT.

The V call is TRBV29-1, the J call TRBJ1-4; D unclear. Germline V lookup: CDR1 SQVTM, CDR2 ANQGSEA. V was trimmed by 6 bases and J by 11 bases, leaving 19 bases between them. This CDR3 spans 13 amino acids. The CDR3 region is CSVEDWAIGKLFF. The DNA of the CDR3 is TGCAGCGTCGAGGACTGGGCCATAGGGAAACTGTTTTTT.

About this clone: A read error may account for a junction end that differs from germline. The gene calls are TRBV11-2 and TRBJ2-3; TRBD2 agrees at 9 bases. The length of the CDR3 is 14 residues. Germline V gives CDR1 SGHAT, CDR2 FQNNGV. The CDR3 here is CASSFYSGGDAQYF. CDR3 bases: TGTGCCAGCAGCTTTTATAGCGGGGGAGATGCGCAGTATTTT.

About this clone: The identical CDR3 is also encoded by other nucleotide sequences in the sample. The rearrangement uses TRBV18 and TRBJ2-7; D perhaps matches TRBD1 (5 bases). Germline CDR1 and CDR2: KGHSH and LQKENI. The CDR3 sequence is 16 residues long. V lost 4 bases to trimming and J lost 2 bases, with 18 bases between them. CDR3 nucleotides: TGTGCCAGCTCACAGGAGAGGCAGGGCTTGACCTACGAGCAGTACTTC. Translating it yields CASSQERQGLTYEQYF.

Only a few counts were recorded for this clone. The chain uses TRBV7-9 and TRBJ2-7; no definite D call. From germline, CDR1 is SEHNR and CDR2 FQNEAQ (reference sequence). V was trimmed by 0 bases and J by 5 bases, leaving 20 bases between them. This CDR3 is 17 amino acids long. The CDR3 spells CASSLADPFRVNDEQYF. The DNA of the CDR3 is TGTGCCAGCAGCTTAGCTGACCCGTTTAGGGTTAACGACGAGCAGTACTTC. The variable domain in full, completed from reference TRBV7-9 and TRBJ2-7, reads DTGVSQNPRHKITKRGQNVTFRCDPISEHNRLYWYRQTLGQGPEFLTYFQNEAQLEKSRLLSDRFSAERPKGSFSTLEIQRTEQGDSAMYLCASSLADPFRVNDEQYFGPGTRLTVT.

The chain carries TRBV27 and TRBJ1-2, with TRBD1 as a possible D gene (6 bases). CDR3 size: 13 residues. The germline V gene has CDR1 MNHEY and CDR2 SMNVEV (reference sequence). V was shortened by 8 bases and J by 4 bases, with 14 bases between the two germline ends. Here the CDR3 reads CASSNRDGYGYTF. DNA of the CDR3: TGTGCCAGCTCAAACAGGGACGGCTATGGCTACACCTTC.